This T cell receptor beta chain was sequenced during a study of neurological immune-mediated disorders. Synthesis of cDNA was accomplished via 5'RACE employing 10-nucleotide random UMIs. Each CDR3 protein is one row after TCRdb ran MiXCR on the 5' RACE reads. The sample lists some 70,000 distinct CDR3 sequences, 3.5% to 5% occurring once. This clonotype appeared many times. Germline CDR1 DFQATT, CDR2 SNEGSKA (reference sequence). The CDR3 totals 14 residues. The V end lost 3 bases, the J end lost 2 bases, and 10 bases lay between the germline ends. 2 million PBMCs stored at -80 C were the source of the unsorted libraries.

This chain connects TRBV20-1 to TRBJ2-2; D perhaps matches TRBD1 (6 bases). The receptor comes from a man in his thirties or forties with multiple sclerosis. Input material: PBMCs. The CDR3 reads CSASGQLNTGELFF. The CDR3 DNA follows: TGCAGTGCTAGCGGACAGCTTAACACCGGGGAGCTGTTTTTT.